These 18 T cell receptor beta chains were all obtained from the same sample, sequenced in a study (dated by TCRdb to between 2014 and 2017). Library preparation employed 5' RACE. These reads were obtained on an Illumina MiSeq. The raw public reads went through TCRdb reprocessing: fastp at Q25, MiXCR clone calling, in-frame beta chains kept. A single entry per CDR3 protein holds the most common genes and DNA from its merged rows. This sample gives roughly 40,000 distinct CDR3 sequences in total; over 15% of them show up just once. The ten biggest clones cover 2.5% to 3.5% of the sample. The sequencing sample was made of naive CD4+ T cells sorted from a lymph node. What the cell subset or site label conveys for this sample: naive CD4+ T cells, CD4+CD45RA+CD25-. These receptors originate from a female donor with breast cancer.

This clonotype was picked up a small number of times. This rearrangement joins TRBV9 to TRBJ2-3; 9 nucleotides line up with TRBD2. The CDR3 length is 16 residues. The germline V gene has CDR1 SGDLS and CDR2 YYNGEE. J was trimmed by 1 base and V by 4 bases; bases with no gene match: 7. The CDR3 DNA sequence: TGTGCCAGCAGCCCACGTAGCGGGAGCGGCACAGATACGCAGTATTTT. Translation gives CASSPRSGSGTDTQYF.

In this sample, this clonotype turned up a few times. The rearrangement joins TRBV3-1 to TRBJ2-2; 10 bases are shared with TRBD2. Germline trimming cut 4 bases from V and 4 bases from J; bases unmatched to any gene: 3. CDR1 and CDR2 from the germline V gene are LGHDT and YNNKEL (reference sequence). The CDR3 consists of 15 residues. The CDR3 DNA follows: TGTGCCAGCAGCCCAGCGGGGGGGGGCACCGGGGAGCTGTTTTTT. This encodes CASSPAGGGTGELFF. Full variable domain (remainder filled in from reference TRBV3-1 and TRBJ2-2): DTAVSQTPKYLVTQMGNDKSIKCEQNLGHDTMYWYKQDSKKFLKIMFSYNNKELIINETVPNRFSPKSPDKAHLNLHINSLELGDSAVYFCASSPAGGGTGELFFGEGSRLTVL.

This clonotype was seen at least ten times. V gene TRBV6-5 combines with J gene TRBJ1-5, with TRBD1 identical over 7 bases. Germline V gene lookup returns CDR1 MNHEY and CDR2 SVGAGI. Trimming took 6 bases from V and 4 from J; bases not matched to a gene: 9. The CDR3 is 15 amino acids. The CDR3 region is CASRKAGTENQPQHF. CDR3 nucleotide sequence: TGTGCCAGCAGGAAGGCCGGGACAGAGAATCAGCCCCAGCATTTT.

By proportion, this clonotype is medium-sized (0.01 to 0.1%). The chain joins TRBV5-1 to TRBJ2-3; maybe TRBD1 (5 bases). The CDR3 is 15 amino acids. Germline V gene lookup returns CDR1 SGHRS and CDR2 YFSETQ. Trimming pared 2 bases from V and 4 bases from J, leaving 14 bases between. CDR3 sequence reads: CASSLDSNHADTQYF. The CDR3 nucleotides read TGCGCCAGCAGCTTAGACAGCAATCACGCAGATACGCAGTATTTT.

Many counts were recorded for this clonotype. This is likely a read error, given that the CDR3 carries no conserved phenylalanine or tryptophan at its end. The limits of the CDR3 on the DNA are not certain, so only TCRdb's listed CDR3 is given. The CDR3 is CASSLFFGY. The chain employs TRBV7-6 and TRBJ2-5. The CDR3 region is 9 residues in length, termini included. Germline V gene lookup returns CDR1 SGHVS and CDR2 FNYEAQ.

In the case of this clonotype: A much larger clone differs by one base, so this may be a read error. The chain has TRBV6-5 and TRBJ1-3, with D uncertain. Trimming stripped 5 bases from V and 0 bases from J, with 14 bases between. Germline assignment: CDR1 MNHEY and CDR2 SVGAGI. The CDR3 spans 16 residues. CDR3 protein: CASSTAYNFSGNTIYF. In DNA form, the CDR3 reads TGTGCCAGCAGTACCGCCTACAACTTCTCTGGAAACACCATATATTTT.

This chain uses TRBV7-9 with TRBJ2-5, with 9 bases identical to TRBD2. Germline V CDR1 and CDR2: SEHNR, FQNEAQ (reference sequence). The CDR3 has 15 residues. V gave up 3 bases and J gave up 4 bases; unmatched junction bases: 6. This CDR3 reads CASSLLAGVVETQYF. In DNA form, the CDR3 reads TGTGCCAGCAGCTTGTTAGCGGGAGTAGTAGAGACCCAGTACTTC.

The rearrangement uses TRBV4-1 and TRBJ1-5; the D gene is possibly TRBD1 (5 bases). The germline CDR1 and CDR2 sequences are MGHRA and YSYEKL. The CDR3 extends over 16 amino acids. Between the trimmed V and J ends, which lost 0 bases and 10 bases, there was a span of 19 bases. The CDR3 DNA is TGCGCCAGCAGCCAAGATCAGGACACCTCGGTGGTACCCCAGCATTTT. It translates to CASSQDQDTSVVPQHF.

J is TRBJ1-4 and V is TRBV20-1; D unresolved. CDR3 size: 13 residues. V was cut by 5 bases and J by 5 bases, with 12 bases left in between. Per the germline V gene, CDR1 is DFQATT and CDR2 is SNEGSKA (reference sequence). CDR3 in DNA: TGCAGTGCTGGACTTGACGGAAATGAAAAACTGTTTTTT. The encoded protein is CSAGLDGNEKLFF.

In regard to this clonotype: An end of the junction does not agree with germline; a read error may underlie this. The chain combines TRBV10-2 with TRBJ1-1; D remains ambiguous. In germline, CDR1 is WSHSY, CDR2 SAAADI. The CDR3 contains 14 residues. Written as DNA, the CDR3 is TGCGCCAGCAGTGACTGGGATACCAACACTGAAGCTTCCTTT. Amino acid sequence: CASSDWDTNTEASF.

This clonotype was found a few times. This sequence joins TRBV5-1 and TRBJ2-3, with 10 bases that match TRBD2. With 0 bases clipped from V and 5 bases from J, the junction kept 6 bases outside the gene matches. Germline V gene data show CDR1 as SGHRS and CDR2 as YFSETQ. The CDR3 covers 16 residues. In nucleotides, the CDR3 is TGCGCCAGCAGCTTGGATCAAGCGGGAGGGATAGATACGCAGTATTTT. This codes for CASSLDQAGGIDTQYF.

This clonotype was observed at least ten times. The chain links TRBV5-1 to TRBJ2-7; D might be TRBD1 (6 bases). The V gene lost 0 bases and the J gene lost 11 bases, with 15 bases spanning the gap. The CDR3 has 13 amino acids. The germline CDR1 and CDR2 sequences are SGHRS and YFSETQ. CDR3 DNA sequence: TGCGCCAGCAGCTTGGTGGGCGACAGGTTGGAGTACTTC. It yields the protein CASSLVGDRLEYF.

The chain carries TRBV5-1 and TRBJ2-7; no clear D. Between the trimmed V and J ends, which lost 0 bases and 5 bases, there was a span of 15 bases. Germline values: CDR1 SGHRS, CDR2 YFSETQ. The CDR3 totals 15 residues. DNA for the CDR3: TGCGCCAGCAGCTTGGTGTCTTCTGAAGAAAACGAGCAGTACTTC. This encodes CASSLVSSEENEQYF.

This clonotype was found many times. The chain combines TRBV20-1 with TRBJ1-1; maybe TRBD1 (5 bases). CDR1 is DFQATT and CDR2 is SNEGSKA in the germline V gene (reference sequence). This CDR3 spans 12 amino acids. With 4 bases removed from V and 5 bases from J, the gap between germline ends came to 11 bases. This CDR3 reads CSAISGKTEAFF. CDR3 sequence (DNA): TGCAGTGCTATTTCAGGGAAAACTGAAGCTTTCTTT.

Turning to this clonotype: A much bigger clone sits one base away, suggesting this may be a read error. V usage is TRBV20-1 and J usage is TRBJ1-5; D may be TRBD1 (6 bases). This CDR3 is 17 amino acids long. From germline, CDR1 is DFQATT and CDR2 SNEGSKA (reference sequence). CDR3 in DNA: TGCAGTGCGGTGCCTCCATCCGGGACACCTAGCTATCAGCCCCAGCATTTT. Amino acids: CSAVPPSGTPSYQPQHF.

This clonotype was seen many times. The genes are TRBV10-3 and TRBJ1-6, with D tentatively TRBD1 (5 bases). V lost 6 bases and J lost 4, with 22 bases in between. The CDR3 loop spans 18 amino acids. CDR1 is ENHRY and CDR2 is SYGVKD in the germline V gene. CDR3 residues: CAIRERAVLGVYNSPLHF. The CDR3 nucleotides read TGTGCCATCAGAGAACGGGCTGTTTTGGGGGTTTATAATTCACCCCTCCACTTT.

This clonotype has a count of ten or more. The junction departs from germline at one end; a sequencing error may be responsible. The chain employs TRBV7-7 and TRBJ2-1; a weak D match, TRBD1 (6 bases). The CDR3 loop spans 14 amino acids. Germline V gives CDR1 SSHAT, CDR2 FNYEAQ (reference sequence). The DNA of the CDR3 is TGTGCTAGCAGCTTGGACAGCGTTACCAATGAGCAGTTCTTC. It yields the protein CASSLDSVTNEQFF.

This clonotype has a handful of counts. V usage is TRBV6-5 and J usage is TRBJ1-1, with D maybe TRBD1 (6 bases). The CDR3 is made up of 16 amino acids. The germline CDR1 and CDR2 sequences are MNHEY and SVGAGI. The ends were cut back, 7 bases at V and 0 bases at J, with 18 bases in the middle. CDR3 amino acids: CASTRLQGIMNTEAFF. CDR3 nucleotides: TGTGCCAGCACGAGATTACAGGGAATCATGAACACTGAAGCTTTCTTT.